This is a list of T cell receptor beta chains from one sample in a study of OX40 agonist ivuxolimab in advanced cancers. Only in-frame clones appear in the TCRdb table, and some are missing; sequencing was by immunoSEQ multiplex PCR. The sample has fewer than 90,000 clones; 85% to 90% are singletons. Sequences were derived from CD4+ or CD8+ T cells sorted from blood, sampled in a trial of the OX40 agonist ivuxolimab. The receptor set was obtained from an adult with an advanced solid tumor such as melanoma, head and neck, liver or kidney cancer. Each CDR3 is given with its conserved first and last residue. The D gene is left open where the match is weak. Clone size is shown for a subset of rows, as once, few, many or a class of expanded clone.

TRBV4-1	-	-	TRBJ2-3	CASSAREPPNTQYF	TGCGCCAGCAGCGCCCGGGAACCTCCCAATACGCAGTATTTT
TRBV7-9	-	TRBD1	TRBJ2-3	CASSTGQGRRPDTQYF	TGTGCCAGCAGCACCGGACAGGGTCGGCGTCCAGATACGCAGTATTTT
TRBV27	-	-	TRBJ1-2	CASSSGPGYYGYTF	TGTGCCAGCAGTTCGGGACCGGGATACTATGGCTACACCTTC
TRBV18	-	-	TRBJ2-5	CASSPQQAKETQYF	TGTGCCAGCTCACCACAACAGGCAAAAGAGACCCAGTACTTC
TRBV19	-	-	TRBJ1-5	CASNEYSNQPQHF	TGTGCCAGTAATGAATATAGCAATCAGCCCCAGCATTTT
TRBV29-1	-	-	TRBJ1-4	CSVEGMGSREKLFF	TGCAGCGTTGAAGGAATGGGGTCGAGGGAAAAACTGTTTTTT
TRBV11-2	-	TRBD1	TRBJ1-4	CASSTGQLATNEKLFF	TGTGCCAGCAGCACGGGACAGCTTGCAACTAATGAAAAACTGTTTTTT
TRBV7-9	few	-	TRBJ1-1	CASSWRLIGAEAFF	TGTGCCAGCAGTTGGAGGCTTATTGGGGCTGAAGCTTTCTTT
TRBV5-6	-	-	TRBJ2-2	CASSLLRDYTGELFF	TGTGCCAGCAGCTTACTCCGGGACTACACCGGGGAGCTGTTTTTT
TRBV28	-	-	TRBJ2-7	CASLSSYEQYF	TGTGCCAGCTTAAGCTCCTACGAGCAGTACTTC
TRBV18	-	TRBD1	TRBJ1-5	CASSPGQGANQPQHF	TGTGCCAGCTCACCGGGACAGGGGGCCAATCAGCCCCAGCATTTT
TRBV9	-	-	TRBJ2-5	CASTEADTQGETQYF	TGTGCCAGCACCGAAGCGGATACACAGGGTGAGACCCAGTACTTC